The clone carrying this TCR beta chain was seen only once. The data originate from a study of shared clonotypes between healthy human individuals. In germline, CDR1 is SGDLS, CDR2 YYNGEE. The CDR3 length is 15 residues. The J segment lost 8 bases and the V segment lost 0 bases, leaving 8 bases of the junction unmatched. Researchers divided each subset's genomic DNA evenly across several immunoSEQ plates. Here immunoSEQ multiplex PCR was the method, and the copy in TCRdb shows in-frame clones only, minus some. The table has 450,000 to 500,000 clones, 78% seen once. This sequence was found in a woman aged 40-49 years in good health. Some clones in this sample may be carry-over from other donors' samples. Material for sequencing was PBMCs. This sequence joins TRBV9 and TRBJ2-1; 7 bases are a match to TRBD2. The CDR3 loop reads CASSVGTSSGDEQFF. As DNA, the CDR3 is TGTGCCAGCAGCGTAGGGACTAGTAGCGGAGATGAGCAGTTCTTC.